A selection of T cell receptor beta chains follows, all from one sample in a study of T cell responses to AZD1222 COVID-19 vaccine. Assay used: immunoSEQ multiplex PCR; TCRdb lists only in-frame clones, some missing. The sample has fewer than 120,000 clones, 88% seen once. Sequenced material: peripheral blood, taken on day 0 of AZD1222 vaccination. Receptors originate from an adult in good health. Both conserved end residues are part of each CDR3. D genes are given only for firm matches. Clone size, where shown, is once, few, many, or a class for clones that have expanded.

abundance: .; v_gene: TRBV4-1; j_gene: TRBJ1-1; d_gene: .; CDR3nt: TGCGCCAGCAGCCAAGAAGTCACCACTGAAGCTTTCTTT; CDR3aa: CASSQEVTTEAFF
abundance: .; v_gene: TRBV2; j_gene: TRBJ1-1; d_gene: .; CDR3nt: TGTGCCAGCAGTCAACCTCGATGGACATCTGAGAACACTGAAGCTTTCTTT; CDR3aa: CASSQPRWTSENTEAFF
abundance: few; v_gene: TRBV12-5; j_gene: TRBJ1-4; d_gene: .; CDR3nt: TGTGCTAGTGCCGTGTCCGGGGGGTCCAATGAAAAACTGTTTTTT; CDR3aa: CASAVSGGSNEKLFF
abundance: .; v_gene: TRBV5-5; j_gene: TRBJ1-2; d_gene: .; CDR3nt: TGTGCCAGCAGCCATACAGGGAACTATGGCTACACCTTC; CDR3aa: CASSHTGNYGYTF
abundance: .; v_gene: TRBV6-5; j_gene: TRBJ2-7; d_gene: .; CDR3nt: TGTGCCAGCAGTTCGAGACCCTCCGAGCAGTACTTC; CDR3aa: CASSSRPSEQYF
abundance: .; v_gene: TRBV11-3; j_gene: TRBJ2-7; d_gene: TRBD2; CDR3nt: TGTGCCAGCAGCTTATCCTCCGGGGGGACCTACGAGCAGTACTTC; CDR3aa: CASSLSSGGTYEQYF
abundance: .; v_gene: TRBV12-5; j_gene: TRBJ2-1; d_gene: .; CDR3nt: TGTGCTAGTGGTTCAACTTGGACCCACGACGGCAATGAGCAGTTCTTC; CDR3aa: CASGSTWTHDGNEQFF
abundance: .; v_gene: TRBV5-1; j_gene: TRBJ2-7; d_gene: TRBD2; CDR3nt: TGCGCCAGCAGCAGTATCGGACTAGCGGGAGGTGAGCAGTACTTC; CDR3aa: CASSSIGLAGGEQYF
abundance: .; v_gene: TRBV3-1/TRBV3-2; j_gene: TRBJ2-7; d_gene: TRBD2; CDR3nt: TGTGCCAGCAGCCCCCATAGCGGGGGGGCCTACGAGCAGTACTTC; CDR3aa: CASSPHSGGAYEQYF
abundance: .; v_gene: TRBV30; j_gene: TRBJ1-2; d_gene: .; CDR3nt: TGTGCCTTAAAGCCCCGTTGGGGGGGGAGTGATGGCTACACCTTC; CDR3aa: CALKPRWGGSDGYTF